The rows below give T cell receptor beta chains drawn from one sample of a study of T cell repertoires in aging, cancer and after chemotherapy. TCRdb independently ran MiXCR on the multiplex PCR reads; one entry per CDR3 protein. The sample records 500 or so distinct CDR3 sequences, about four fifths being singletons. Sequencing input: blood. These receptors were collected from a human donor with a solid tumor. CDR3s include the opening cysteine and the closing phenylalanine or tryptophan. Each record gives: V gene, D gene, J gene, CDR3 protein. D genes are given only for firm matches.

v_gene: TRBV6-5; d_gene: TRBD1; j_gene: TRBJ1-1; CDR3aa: CASRRQGYTEAFF
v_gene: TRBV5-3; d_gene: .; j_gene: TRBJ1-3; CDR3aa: CARSQDLTVSGNTIYF
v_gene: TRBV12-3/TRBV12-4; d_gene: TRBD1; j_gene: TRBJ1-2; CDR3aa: CASDTGAYGGYTF
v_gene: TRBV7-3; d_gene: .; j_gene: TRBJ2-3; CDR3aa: CASSQGAGADTQYF
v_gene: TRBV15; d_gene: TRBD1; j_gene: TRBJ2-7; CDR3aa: CATSRYRGPGAYEQYF
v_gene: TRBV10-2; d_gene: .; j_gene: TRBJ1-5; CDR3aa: CASTPDGGNSNQPQHF
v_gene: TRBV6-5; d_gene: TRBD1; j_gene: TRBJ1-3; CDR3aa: CASRTGYSGNTIYF
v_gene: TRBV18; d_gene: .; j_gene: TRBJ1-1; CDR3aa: CASSTGVVGELRGAEAFF
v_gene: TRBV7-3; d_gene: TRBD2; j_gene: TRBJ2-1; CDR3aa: CASRDFSGPFYNEQFF
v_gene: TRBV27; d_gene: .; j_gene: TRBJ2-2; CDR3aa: CASAAFTGELFF
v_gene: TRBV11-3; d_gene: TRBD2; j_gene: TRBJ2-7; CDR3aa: CASSLRPGTSGTYEQYF